The clone carrying this T cell receptor beta chain occurred many times. The CDR3 has 16 residues. Original handling: Quantification of nucleated cells was approximated via reference gene primer amplification. The protocol was immunoSEQ multiplex PCR, while the TCRdb copy is restricted to in-frame clones and leaves out a portion. From that table come the V and J calls and clone size; the DNA was used to work out D and trimming. The sample comprises around 240,000 clones, about 80% of which are singletons, and about 2% rests with the top ten. This sample was taken from a study of blood T cell repertoires in COVID-19. Study-wide context: COVID-19 samples collected from the United States, Italy and Spain covered acute and convalescent phases. Sources were T cells, B-cell-depleted T cells, or PBMCs; the material itself was cDNA or gDNA.

The chain employs TRBV21-1 and TRBJ2-7; TRBD2 is taken as the D call from the table, unchecked against the DNA. TRBV21-1 is reported as a pseudogene. This clonotype was sampled from an elderly woman with acute or convalescent COVID-19. The sample taken for sequencing was peripheral blood. For the CDR3, the DNA is TGTGCCAGCAGCAAATCGGAGACTAGCCAAAACTACGAGCAGTACTTC. Protein product: CASSKSETSQNYEQYF.